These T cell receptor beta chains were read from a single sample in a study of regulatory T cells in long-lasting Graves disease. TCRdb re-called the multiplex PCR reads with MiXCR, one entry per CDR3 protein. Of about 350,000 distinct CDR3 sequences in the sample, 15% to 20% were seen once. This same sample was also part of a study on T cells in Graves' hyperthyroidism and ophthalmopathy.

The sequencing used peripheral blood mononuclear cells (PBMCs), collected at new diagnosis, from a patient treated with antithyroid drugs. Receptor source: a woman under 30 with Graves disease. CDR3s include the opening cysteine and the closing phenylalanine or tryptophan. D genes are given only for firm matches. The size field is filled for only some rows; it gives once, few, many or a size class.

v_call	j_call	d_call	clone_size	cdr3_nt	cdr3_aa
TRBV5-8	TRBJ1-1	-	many	TGTGCCAGCAGCTTCTTTAGGGGGTGGAACACTGAAGCTTTCTTT	CASSFFRGWNTEAFF
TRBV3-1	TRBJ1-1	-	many	TGTGCCAGCAGCCAGGGCTCAGGGGCGGCTGAAGCTTTCTTT	CASSQGSGAAEAFF
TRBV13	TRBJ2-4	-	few	TGTGCCAGCAGCTTCGTTCCCGAAAACATTCAGTACTTC	CASSFVPENIQYF
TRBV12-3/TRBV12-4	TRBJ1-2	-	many	TGTGCCAGCAGTTTCAGCAACTATGGCTACACCTTC	CASSFSNYGYTF
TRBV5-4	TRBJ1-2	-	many	TGTGCCAGCAGCCCCGTGTCGGTTGACTATGGCTACACCTTC	CASSPVSVDYGYTF
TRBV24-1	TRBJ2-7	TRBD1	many	TGTGCCACCAGTGATTCTAGGGACAGGGGGAGAGAGCAGTACTTC	CATSDSRDRGREQYF
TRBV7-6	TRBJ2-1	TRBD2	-	TGTGCCAGCAGCTTAGTAATAGCGGGGGTTTACAATGAGCAGTTCTTC	CASSLVIAGVYNEQFF
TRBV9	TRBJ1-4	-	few	TGTGCCAGCAGCTCTGGGCTGTTAACTAATGAAAAACTGTTTTTT	CASSSGLLTNEKLFF
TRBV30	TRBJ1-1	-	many	TGTGCCTGGATCCCGAGGACGAACACTGAAGCTTTCTTT	CAWIPRTNTEAFF
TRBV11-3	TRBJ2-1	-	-	TGTGCCAGCAGCTTAGCGTCCGATTACAATGAGCAGTTCTTC	CASSLASDYNEQFF
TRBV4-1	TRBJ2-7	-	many	TGCGCCAGCAGCCAAGATACCTCCCCACCCTTCGAGCAGTACTTC	CASSQDTSPPFEQYF
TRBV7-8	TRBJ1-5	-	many	TGTGCCAGCACCCGATCAGAGGTCCGCAATCAGCCCCAGCATTTT	CASTRSEVRNQPQHF
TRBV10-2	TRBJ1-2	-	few	TGCGCCAGCAGTGAGTCCAGACGGAACTATGGCTACACCTTC	CASSESRRNYGYTF
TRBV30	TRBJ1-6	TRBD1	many	TGTGCCTGGAGCCAAGACAGGGGTTATTCACCCCTCCACTTT	CAWSQDRGYSPLHF
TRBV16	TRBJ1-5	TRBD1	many	TGTGCCAGCAGCCCCCTCGGACAGGCAAATCAGCCCCAGCATTTT	CASSPLGQANQPQHF
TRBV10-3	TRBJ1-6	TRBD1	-	TGTGCCAGCACGGACAGGGAGTATTCACCCCTCCACTTT	CASTDREYSPLHF
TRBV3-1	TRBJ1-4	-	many	TGTGCCAGCAGCCAAGGGGTTTTGGTAAAACTGTTTTTT	CASSQGVLVKLFF
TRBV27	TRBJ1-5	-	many	TGTGCCAGCACCCAAGACTCTGGAGGCAATCAGCCCCAGCATTTT	CASTQDSGGNQPQHF
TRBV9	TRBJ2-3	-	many	TGTGCCAGCAGCGTAGTTGGACACCCTAGCACAGATACGCAGTATTTT	CASSVVGHPSTDTQYF
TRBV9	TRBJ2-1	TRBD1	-	TGTGCCAGCAGCGTAGGTGTAGGACAGGGAGAGAATGAGCAGTTCTTC	CASSVGVGQGENEQFF
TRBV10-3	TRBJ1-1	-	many	TGTGCCATCAGCCACGGGGAGAACACTGAAGCTTTCTTT	CAISHGENTEAFF
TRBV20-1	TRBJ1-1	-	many	TGCAGTGCTAGGAGGGGTCTCCATCCCATGAACACTGAAGCTTTCTTT	CSARRGLHPMNTEAFF
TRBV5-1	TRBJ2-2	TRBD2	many	TGCGCCAGCAGCTTGCGGACTAGCGGGAGGGCGCGGACCGGGGAGCTGTTTTTT	CASSLRTSGRARTGELFF
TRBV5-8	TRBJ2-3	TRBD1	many	TGTGCCAGCCAAGTCTTAGGGGGCGCGGTCACAGATACGCAGTATTTT	CASQVLGGAVTDTQYF
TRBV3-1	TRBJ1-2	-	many	TGTGCCAGCAGCCAAGAGTGGACCTCCAGGGTGGATGGCTACACCTTC	CASSQEWTSRVDGYTF
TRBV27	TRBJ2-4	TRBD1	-	TGTGCCAGCAGTTTAGGACAGGGTGGCAGCATTCAGTACTTC	CASSLGQGGSIQYF
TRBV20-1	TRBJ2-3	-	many	TGCAGTTGCGCGAAGGGTGGAGATACGCAGTATTTT	CSCAKGGDTQYF
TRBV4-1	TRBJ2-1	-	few	TGCGCCAGCAGCGTAGGACGATCCAGGGGACGCTCCTACAATGAGCAGTTCTTC	CASSVGRSRGRSYNEQFF
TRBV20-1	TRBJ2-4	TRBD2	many	TGCAGTGCTAGCCACGGACTAGCGGGAGAGGGGTGGGCCAAAAACATTCAGTACTTC	CSASHGLAGEGWAKNIQYF
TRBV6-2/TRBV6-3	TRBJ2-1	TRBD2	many	TGTGCCACACTTAATCCCCGAGCGGGAGGGCTCAATGAGCAGTTCTTC	CATLNPRAGGLNEQFF
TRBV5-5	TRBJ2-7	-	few	TGTGCCAGCAGCTTGGCATCAGGACTCTCCTACGAGCAGTACTTC	CASSLASGLSYEQYF
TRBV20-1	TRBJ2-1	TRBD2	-	TGCAGTGCTAGTTTCCGGGGGGGGGGTGAGCAGTTCTTC	CSASFRGGGEQFF
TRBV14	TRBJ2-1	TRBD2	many	TGTGCCAGCAGCCTCGAGCGGGGGGGCCCTTACAATGAGCAGTTCTTC	CASSLERGGPYNEQFF
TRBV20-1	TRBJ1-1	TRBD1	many	TGCAGTGCTAGAGATGGGACAGGCGCCAGGGAAGCTTTCTTT	CSARDGTGAREAFF
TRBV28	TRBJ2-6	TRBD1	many	TGTGCCAGCAGTCCCTCCGGGACAGGGGAGTCTGGGGCCAACGTCCTGACTTTC	CASSPSGTGESGANVLTF
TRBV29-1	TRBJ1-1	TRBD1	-	TGCAGCGCAGGACAGGGGCTGTCTGAAGCTTTCTTT	CSAGQGLSEAFF
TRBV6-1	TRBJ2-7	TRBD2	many	TGTGCCAGCAGCATGATAGCAGCGGGAACCCACGAGCAGTACTTC	CASSMIAAGTHEQYF
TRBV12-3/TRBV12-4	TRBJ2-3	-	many	TGTGCCAGCAGTTTAGCGACAACCTCGTTT	CASSLATTSF
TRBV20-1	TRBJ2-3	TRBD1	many	TGCAGTGCCACACAGGGGTTGGGGACAGATACGCAGTATTTT	CSATQGLGTDTQYF
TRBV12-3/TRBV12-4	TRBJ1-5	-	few	TGTGCCAGCAGTTCAGGACAGACCAATCAGCCCCAGCATTTT	CASSSGQTNQPQHF
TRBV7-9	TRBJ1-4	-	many	TGTGCCAGCAGCCAAGGGATAGGGAGAGAAAAACTGTTTTTT	CASSQGIGREKLFF
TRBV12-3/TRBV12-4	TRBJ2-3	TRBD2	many	TGTGCCAGCAGTTATAGCGGGAGCACAGATACGCAGTATTTT	CASSYSGSTDTQYF
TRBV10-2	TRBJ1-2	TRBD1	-	TGCGCCAGCAGTACAGGGGGTCGGGGCTACACCTTC	CASSTGGRGYTF
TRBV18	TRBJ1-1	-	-	TGTGCCAGCTCCGAGCAGGGAATCGTCGCTTTCTTT	CASSEQGIVAFF
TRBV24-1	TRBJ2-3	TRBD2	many	TGTGCCACCAGTGATGCGGGAGGGACTAGCACAGATACGCAGTATTTT	CATSDAGGTSTDTQYF
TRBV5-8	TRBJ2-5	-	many	TGTGCCAGCAGCAATCAATGGGCCGCAGAGACCCAGTACTTC	CASSNQWAAETQYF
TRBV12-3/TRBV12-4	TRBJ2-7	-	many	TGTGCCAGCAGACGGACAGAACCTTCCTACGAGCAGTACTTC	CASRRTEPSYEQYF
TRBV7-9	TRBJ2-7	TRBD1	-	TGTGCCAGCAGCTACAGGGGTTCCTACGAGCAGTACTTC	CASSYRGSYEQYF
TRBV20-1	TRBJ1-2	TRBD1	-	TGCAGTGCTAGGCTCGAGGGGGCCCATCGAAAAGGCTACACCTTC	CSARLEGAHRKGYTF
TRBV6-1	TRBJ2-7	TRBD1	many	TGTGCCAGCAGTGAAAGGGACAGATCTACGAAGCAGTACTTC	CASSERDRSTKQYF
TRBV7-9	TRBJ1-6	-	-	TGTGCCAGCAGAGAGATGGAGTCACCCCTCCACTTT	CASREMESPLHF
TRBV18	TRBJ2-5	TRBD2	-	TGTGCCAGCTCACCCAGACTAGCGGGGTCTCGAACGGGCGAGACCCAGTACTTC	CASSPRLAGSRTGETQYF
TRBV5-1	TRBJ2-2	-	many	TGCGCCAGCAGTACTGCTACAAGCGCCGGGGAGCTGTTTTTT	CASSTATSAGELFF
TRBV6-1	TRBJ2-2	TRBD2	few	TGTGCCAGCATCGCTAGCGGGAGTGTAGGAACCGGGGAGCTGTTTTTT	CASIASGSVGTGELFF
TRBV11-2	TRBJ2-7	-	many	TGTGCCAGCAGCAACCCCGGGCGGTCCTACGAGCAGTACTTC	CASSNPGRSYEQYF
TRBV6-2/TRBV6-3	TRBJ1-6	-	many	TGTGCCAGCAGTTACTCGAAAGGGTCGGGTTCACCCCTCCACTTT	CASSYSKGSGSPLHF
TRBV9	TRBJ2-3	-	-	TGTGCCAGCAGCGTAGCTGTACTAGGCACAGATACGCAGTATTTT	CASSVAVLGTDTQYF
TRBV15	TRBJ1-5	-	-	TGTGCCACCAGCAGAGATCGACAGGTAAAAGCCCAGCATTTT	CATSRDRQVKAQHF
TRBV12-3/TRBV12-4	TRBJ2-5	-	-	TGTGCCAGCAGTTTAACGGGGCCTCAAGAGACCCAGTACTTC	CASSLTGPQETQYF